These T cell receptor beta chains were read from a single sample in a study of a mutant IDH1 vaccine in newly diagnosed glioma. No antigen has been identified for these receptors. The method was immunoSEQ multiplex PCR; TCRdb's version includes in-frame clones alone and lacks a portion of them. The sample has under 95,000 clones, roughly 90% seen once; the top ten hold roughly 0.56%. Sequences were derived from PBMCs, sampled from a glioma patient whose treatment included an IDH1 peptide vaccine. The source is a woman aged 45-65 years with glioma. The CDR3 runs from the conserved cysteine through the conserved F or W. A D gene is named only where the DNA matches it firmly.

D	V	J	CDR3	DNA
.	TRBV5-1	TRBJ2-6	CASSLAGLSVSGANVLTF	TGCGCCAGCAGCTTGGCGGGACTGAGTGTCTCTGGGGCCAACGTCCTGACTTTC
.	TRBV10-3	TRBJ1-2	CAIRPEGGGGYTF	TGTGCCATCAGGCCGGAGGGGGGGGGTGGCTACACCTTC
.	TRBV7-9	TRBJ2-7	CASSPRVYEQYF	TGTGCCAGCAGTCCCCGGGTCTACGAGCAGTACTTC
.	TRBV29-1	TRBJ1-2	CSVVGIYGYTF	TGCAGCGTTGTAGGGATTTATGGCTACACCTTC
.	TRBV28	TRBJ2-3	CASSWARLRGEQYF	TGTGCCAGCAGTTGGGCGCGACTCAGGGGTGAGCAGTATTTT
.	TRBV18	TRBJ1-1	CASHGQSHTEAFF	TGTGCCAGCCACGGACAGTCCCACACTGAAGCTTTCTTT
.	TRBV10-3	TRBJ1-3	CAISESQSWAIYF	TGTGCCATCAGTGAGTCGCAAAGTTGGGCCATATATTTT
TRBD1	TRBV7-9	TRBJ1-4	CASSRQGAREKLFF	TGTGCCAGCAGCCGACAGGGGGCTAGGGAAAAACTGTTTTTT
TRBD1	TRBV13	TRBJ1-2	CASRSLGAGRGNYGYTF	TGTGCCAGCAGAAGCTTAGGGGCGGGCAGGGGGAACTATGGCTACACCTTC
.	TRBV5-6	TRBJ2-2	CASSLVGTRTGELFF	TGTGCCAGCAGCTTGGTCGGGACCCGCACCGGGGAGCTGTTTTTT